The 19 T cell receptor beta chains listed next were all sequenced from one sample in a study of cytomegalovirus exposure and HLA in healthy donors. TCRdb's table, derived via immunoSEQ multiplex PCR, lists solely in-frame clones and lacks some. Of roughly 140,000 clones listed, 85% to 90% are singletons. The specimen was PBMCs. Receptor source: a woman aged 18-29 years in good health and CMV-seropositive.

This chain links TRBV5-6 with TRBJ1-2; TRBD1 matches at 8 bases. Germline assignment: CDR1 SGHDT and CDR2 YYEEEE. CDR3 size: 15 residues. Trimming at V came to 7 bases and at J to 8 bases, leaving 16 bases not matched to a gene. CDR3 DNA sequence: TGTGCCAGCTCTCCGTCAGGGGGCTCGATGGGAGGCTACACCTTC. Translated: CASSPSGGSMGGYTF.

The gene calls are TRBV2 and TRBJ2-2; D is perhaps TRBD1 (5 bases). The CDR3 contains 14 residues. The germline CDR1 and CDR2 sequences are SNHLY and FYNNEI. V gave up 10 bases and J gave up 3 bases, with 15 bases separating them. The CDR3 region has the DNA TGTGCCACCAAAGACAGTACTGACACCGGGGAGCTGTTTTTT. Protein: CATKDSTDTGELFF.

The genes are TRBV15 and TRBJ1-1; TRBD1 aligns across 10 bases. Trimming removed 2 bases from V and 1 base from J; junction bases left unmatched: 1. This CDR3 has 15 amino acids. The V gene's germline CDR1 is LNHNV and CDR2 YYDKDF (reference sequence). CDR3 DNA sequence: TGTGCCACCAGCAGATGGGACAGGGGGAACACTGAAGCTTTCTTT. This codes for CATSRWDRGNTEAFF. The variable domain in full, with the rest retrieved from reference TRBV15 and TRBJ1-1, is DAMVIQNPRYQVTQFGKPVTLSCSQTLNHNVMYWYQQKSSQAPKLLFHYYDKDFNNEADTPDNFQSRRPNTSFCFLDIRSPGLGDTAMYLCATSRWDRGNTEAFFGQGTRLTVV.

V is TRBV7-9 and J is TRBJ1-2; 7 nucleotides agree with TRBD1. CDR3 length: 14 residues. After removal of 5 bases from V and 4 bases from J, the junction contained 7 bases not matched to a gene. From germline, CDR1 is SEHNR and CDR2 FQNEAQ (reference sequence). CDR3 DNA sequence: TGTGCCAGCAGCCAAGGGACAGCAGGCTATGGCTACACCTTC. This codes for CASSQGTAGYGYTF.

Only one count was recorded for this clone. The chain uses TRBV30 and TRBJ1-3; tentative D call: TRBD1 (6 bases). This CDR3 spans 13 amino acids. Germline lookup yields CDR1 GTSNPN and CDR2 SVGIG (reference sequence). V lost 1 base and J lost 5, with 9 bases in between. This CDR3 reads CAWSAGARNTIYF. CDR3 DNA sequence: TGTGCCTGGAGTGCAGGGGCAAGAAACACCATATATTTT. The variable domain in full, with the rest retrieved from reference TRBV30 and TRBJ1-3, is SQTIHQWPATLVQPVGSPLSLECTVEGTSNPNLYWYRQAAGRGLQLLFYSVGIGQISSEVPQNLSASRPQDRQFILSSKKLLLSDSGFYLCAWSAGARNTIYFGEGSWLTVV.

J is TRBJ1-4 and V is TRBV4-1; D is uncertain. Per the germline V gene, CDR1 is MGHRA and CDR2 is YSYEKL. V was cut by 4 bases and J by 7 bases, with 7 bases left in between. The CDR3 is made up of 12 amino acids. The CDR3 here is CASSLSSEKLFF. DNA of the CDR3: TGCGCCAGCAGCCTTTCCAGTGAAAAACTGTTTTTT.

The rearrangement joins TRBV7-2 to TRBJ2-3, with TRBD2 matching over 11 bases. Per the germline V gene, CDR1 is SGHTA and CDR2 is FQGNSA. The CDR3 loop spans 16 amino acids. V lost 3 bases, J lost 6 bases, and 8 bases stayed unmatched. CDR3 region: CASSLVAGGPGDTQYF. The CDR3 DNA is TGTGCCAGCAGCTTGGTAGCGGGAGGGCCTGGGGATACGCAGTATTTT.

CDR3 residues: CASSLREGIQPQHF. The DNA of the CDR3 is TGTGCCAGCTCACTCCGGGAGGGAATTCAGCCCCAGCATTTT. This sequence joins TRBV18 and TRBJ1-5, with unresolved D. Deletions cut 4 bases from V and 6 bases from J, with 13 bases between. Germline loops: CDR1 KGHSH, CDR2 LQKENI. The length of the CDR3 is 14 residues.

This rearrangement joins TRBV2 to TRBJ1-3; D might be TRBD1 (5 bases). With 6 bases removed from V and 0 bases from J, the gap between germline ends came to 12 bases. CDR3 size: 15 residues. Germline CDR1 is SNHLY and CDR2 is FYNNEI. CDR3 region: CASRGGRSSGNTIYF. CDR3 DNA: TGTGCCAGCAGGGGGGGACGGTCCTCTGGAAACACCATATATTTT.

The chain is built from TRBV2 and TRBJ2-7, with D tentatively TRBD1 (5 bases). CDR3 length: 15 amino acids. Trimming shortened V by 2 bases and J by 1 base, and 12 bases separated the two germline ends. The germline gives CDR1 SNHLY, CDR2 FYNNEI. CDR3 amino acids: CASSEQGVQSYEQYF. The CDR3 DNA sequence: TGTGCCAGCAGTGAACAGGGTGTCCAATCCTACGAGCAGTACTTC. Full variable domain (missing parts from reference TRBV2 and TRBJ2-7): EPEVTQTPSHQVTQMGQEVILRCVPISNHLYFYWYRQILGQKVEFLVSFYNNEISEKSEIFDDQFSVERPDGSNFTLKIRSTKLEDSAMYFCASSEQGVQSYEQYFGPGTRLTVT.

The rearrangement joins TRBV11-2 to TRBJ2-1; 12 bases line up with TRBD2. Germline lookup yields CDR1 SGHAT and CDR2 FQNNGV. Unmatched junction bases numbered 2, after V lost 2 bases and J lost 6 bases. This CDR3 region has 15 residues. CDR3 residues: CASSLLAGGSNEQFF. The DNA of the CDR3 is TGTGCCAGCAGCTTACTAGCGGGAGGGTCCAATGAGCAGTTCTTC.

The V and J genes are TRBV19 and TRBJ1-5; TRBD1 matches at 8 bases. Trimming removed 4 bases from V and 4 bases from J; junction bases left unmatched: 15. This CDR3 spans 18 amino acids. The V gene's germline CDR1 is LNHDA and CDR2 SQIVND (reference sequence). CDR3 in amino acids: CASSRRTGSTSGNQPQHF. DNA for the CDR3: TGTGCCAGTAGTAGAAGGACAGGGTCTACTAGCGGGAATCAGCCCCAGCATTTT.

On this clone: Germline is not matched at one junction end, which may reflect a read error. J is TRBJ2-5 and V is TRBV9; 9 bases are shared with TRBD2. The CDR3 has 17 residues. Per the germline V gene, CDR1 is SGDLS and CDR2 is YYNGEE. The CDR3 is CASSVGSGLANQETQYF. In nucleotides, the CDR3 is TGTGCCAGCAGCGTAGGCTCGGGACTAGCTAACCAGGAGACCCAGTACTTC. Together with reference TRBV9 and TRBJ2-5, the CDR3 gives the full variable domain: DSGVTQTPKHLITATGQRVTLRCSPRSGDLSVYWYQQSLDQGLQFLIQYYNGEERAKGNILERFSAQQFPDLHSELNLSSLELGDSALYFCASSVGSGLANQETQYFGPGTRLLVL.

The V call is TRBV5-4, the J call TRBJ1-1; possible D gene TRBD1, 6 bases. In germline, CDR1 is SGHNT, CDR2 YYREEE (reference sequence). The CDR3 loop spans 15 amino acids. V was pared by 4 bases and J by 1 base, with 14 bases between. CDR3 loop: CASSPNGQPNTEAFF. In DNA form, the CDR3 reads TGTGCCAGCAGCCCAAATGGACAGCCGAACACTGAAGCTTTCTTT.

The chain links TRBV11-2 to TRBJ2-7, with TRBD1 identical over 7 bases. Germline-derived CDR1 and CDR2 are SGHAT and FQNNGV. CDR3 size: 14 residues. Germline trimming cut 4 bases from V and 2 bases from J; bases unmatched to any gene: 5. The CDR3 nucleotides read TGTGCCAGCAGCTGGTCCGGGACAGCCTACGAGCAGTACTTC. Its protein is CASSWSGTAYEQYF.

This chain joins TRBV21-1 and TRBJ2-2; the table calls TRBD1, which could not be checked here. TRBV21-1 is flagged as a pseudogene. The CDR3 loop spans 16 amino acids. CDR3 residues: CASSGTYTGLTGELFF. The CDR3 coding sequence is TGTGCCAGCAGCGGCACGTACACAGGCTTGACCGGGGAGCTGTTTTTT.

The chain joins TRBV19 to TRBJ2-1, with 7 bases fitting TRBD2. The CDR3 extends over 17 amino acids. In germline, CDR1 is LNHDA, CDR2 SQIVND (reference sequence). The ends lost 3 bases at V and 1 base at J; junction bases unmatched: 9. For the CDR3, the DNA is TGTGCCAGTAGTATTATCCGCGGGAGCGATTCCTACAATGAGCAGTTCTTC. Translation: CASSIIRGSDSYNEQFF.

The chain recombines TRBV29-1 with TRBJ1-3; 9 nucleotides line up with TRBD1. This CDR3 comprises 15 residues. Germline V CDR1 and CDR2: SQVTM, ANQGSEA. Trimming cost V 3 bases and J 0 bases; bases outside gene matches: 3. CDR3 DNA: TGCAGCGTTGATGGGACAGGGCCCTCTGGAAACACCATATATTTT. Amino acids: CSVDGTGPSGNTIYF.

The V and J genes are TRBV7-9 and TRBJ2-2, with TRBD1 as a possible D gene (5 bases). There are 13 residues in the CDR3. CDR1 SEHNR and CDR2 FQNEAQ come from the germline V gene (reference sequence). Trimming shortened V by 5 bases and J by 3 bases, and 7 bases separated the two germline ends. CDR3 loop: CASSQTDTGELFF. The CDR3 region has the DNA TGTGCCAGCAGCCAGACAGACACCGGGGAGCTGTTTTTT.